This T cell receptor beta chain emerged from a study of CD8+CD57+ T cells in acquired aplastic anemia. As for this clonotype: Its antigen is not identified.

The V end lost 5 bases, the J end lost 5 bases, and 13 bases lay between the germline ends. This CDR3 is 14 amino acids long. General observations from the study: Common to patients and controls were roughly 30 CD8+ CDR3 sequences.

Genomic DNA served as template for TCR beta VDJ and CDR3 profiling. One entry per CDR3 protein results from TCRdb running MiXCR on the reads. The sample carries some 240,000 distinct CDR3 sequences, about a third recorded once. The sequencing sample was made of sorted CD4+, CD8+, or CD8+CD57+ T cells (not recorded which) from PBMCs. The source is a human donor in good health, serving as a control. V gene TRBV12-3 or TRBV12-4 combines with J gene TRBJ1-5, with D possibly TRBD1 on 6 matching bases. The chain's CDR3 is CASSDRRRYQPQHF. CDR3 nucleotide sequence: TGTGCCAGCAGTGACAGGAGACGGTATCAGCCCCAGCATTTT.